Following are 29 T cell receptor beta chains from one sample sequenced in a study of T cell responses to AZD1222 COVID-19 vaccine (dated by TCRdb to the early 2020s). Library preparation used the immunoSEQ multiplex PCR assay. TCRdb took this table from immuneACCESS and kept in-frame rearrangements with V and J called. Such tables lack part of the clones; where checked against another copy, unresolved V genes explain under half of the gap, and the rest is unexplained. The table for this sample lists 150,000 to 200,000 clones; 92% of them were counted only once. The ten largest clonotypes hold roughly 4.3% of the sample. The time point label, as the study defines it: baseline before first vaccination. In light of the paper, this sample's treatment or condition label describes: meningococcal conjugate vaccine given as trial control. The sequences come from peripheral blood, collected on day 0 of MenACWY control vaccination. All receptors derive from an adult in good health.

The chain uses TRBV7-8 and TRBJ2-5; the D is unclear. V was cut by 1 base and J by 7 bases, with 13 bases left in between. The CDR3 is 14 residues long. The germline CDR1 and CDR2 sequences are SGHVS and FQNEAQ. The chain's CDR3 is CASSLVSAERTQYF. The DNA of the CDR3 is TGTGCCAGCAGCTTAGTTTCGGCTGAACGGACCCAGTACTTC.

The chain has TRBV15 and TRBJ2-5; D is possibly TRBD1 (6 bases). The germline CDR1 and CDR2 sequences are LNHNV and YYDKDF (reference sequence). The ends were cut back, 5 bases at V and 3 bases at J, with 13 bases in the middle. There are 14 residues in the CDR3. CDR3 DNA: TGTGCCACCAGCTCCGGGGCAGGGGAAGAGACCCAGTACTTC. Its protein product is CATSSGAGEETQYF. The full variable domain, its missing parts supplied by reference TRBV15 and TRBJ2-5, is DAMVIQNPRYQVTQFGKPVTLSCSQTLNHNVMYWYQQKSSQAPKLLFHYYDKDFNNEADTPDNFQSRRPNTSFCFLDIRSPGLGDTAMYLCATSSGAGEETQYFGPGTRLLVL.

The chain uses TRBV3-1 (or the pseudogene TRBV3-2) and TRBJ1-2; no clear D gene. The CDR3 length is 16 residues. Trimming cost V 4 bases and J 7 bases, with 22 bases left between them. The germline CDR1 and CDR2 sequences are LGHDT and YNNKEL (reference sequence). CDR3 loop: CASSPGRWRLMGGYTF. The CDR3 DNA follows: TGTGCCAGCAGCCCGGGTCGGTGGCGGCTGATGGGTGGCTACACCTTC.

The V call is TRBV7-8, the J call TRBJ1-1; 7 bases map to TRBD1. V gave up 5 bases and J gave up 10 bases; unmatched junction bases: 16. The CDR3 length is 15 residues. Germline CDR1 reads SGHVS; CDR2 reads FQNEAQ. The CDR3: CASSTKVGQTSGAFF. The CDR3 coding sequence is TGTGCCAGCAGCACAAAGGTGGGACAGACATCTGGAGCTTTCTTT.

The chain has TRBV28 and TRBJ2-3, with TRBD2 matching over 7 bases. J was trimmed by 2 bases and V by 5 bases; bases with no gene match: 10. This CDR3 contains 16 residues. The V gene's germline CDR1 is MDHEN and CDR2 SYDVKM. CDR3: CASSINGAGLTDTQYF. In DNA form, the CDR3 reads TGTGCCAGCAGTATCAACGGAGCGGGGCTCACAGATACGCAGTATTTT.

The CDR3 spells CASSYTGGPSGELFF. In DNA form, the CDR3 reads TGTGCCAGCAGTTACACGGGAGGGCCCAGCGGGGAGCTGTTTTTT. V and J are TRBV6-2 or TRBV6-3 and TRBJ2-2, with 8 bases lining up with TRBD2. The germline CDR1 and CDR2 sequences are MNHEY and SVGEGT. This CDR3 has 15 residues. V shed 2 bases, J shed 7 bases, and the junction held 6 bases outside the gene matches.

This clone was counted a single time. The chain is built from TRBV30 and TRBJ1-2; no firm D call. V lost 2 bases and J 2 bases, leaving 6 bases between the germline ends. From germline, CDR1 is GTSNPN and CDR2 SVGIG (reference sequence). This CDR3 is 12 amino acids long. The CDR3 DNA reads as TGTGCCTGGAGTCCTCCCAACTATGGCTACACCTTC. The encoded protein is CAWSPPNYGYTF.

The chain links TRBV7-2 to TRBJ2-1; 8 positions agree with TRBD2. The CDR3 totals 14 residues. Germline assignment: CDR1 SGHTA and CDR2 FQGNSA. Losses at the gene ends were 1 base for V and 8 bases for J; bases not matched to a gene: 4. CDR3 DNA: TGTGCCAGCAGCTTAGTGCGGGGGGCGGATGAGCAGTTCTTC. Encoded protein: CASSLVRGADEQFF.

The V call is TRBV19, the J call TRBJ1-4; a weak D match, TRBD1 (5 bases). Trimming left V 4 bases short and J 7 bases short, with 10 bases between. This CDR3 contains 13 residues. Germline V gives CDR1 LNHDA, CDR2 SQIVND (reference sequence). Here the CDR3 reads CASSTGLGEKLFF. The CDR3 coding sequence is TGTGCCAGTAGTACAGGGCTGGGTGAAAAACTGTTTTTT.

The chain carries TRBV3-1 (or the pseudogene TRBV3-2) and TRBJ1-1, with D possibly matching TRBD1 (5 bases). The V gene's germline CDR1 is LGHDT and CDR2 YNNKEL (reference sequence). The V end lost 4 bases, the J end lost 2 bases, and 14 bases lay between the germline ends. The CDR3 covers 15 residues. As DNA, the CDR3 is TGTGCCAGCAGCCTCCTTGCAGACAGAAACACTGAAGCTTTCTTT. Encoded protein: CASSLLADRNTEAFF.

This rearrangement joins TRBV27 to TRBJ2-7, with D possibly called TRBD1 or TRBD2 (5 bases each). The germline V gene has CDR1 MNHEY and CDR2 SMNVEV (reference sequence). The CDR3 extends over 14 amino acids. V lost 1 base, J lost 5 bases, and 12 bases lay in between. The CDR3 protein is CASSLWGRADEQYF. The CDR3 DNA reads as TGTGCCAGCAGTTTATGGGGCAGAGCGGACGAGCAGTACTTC.

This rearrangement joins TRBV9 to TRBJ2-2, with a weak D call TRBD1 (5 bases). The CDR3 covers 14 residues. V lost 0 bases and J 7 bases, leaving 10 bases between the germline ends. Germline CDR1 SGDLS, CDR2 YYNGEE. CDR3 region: CASSVAFQGGELFF. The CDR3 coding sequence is TGTGCCAGCAGCGTAGCTTTTCAGGGCGGGGAGCTGTTTTTT.

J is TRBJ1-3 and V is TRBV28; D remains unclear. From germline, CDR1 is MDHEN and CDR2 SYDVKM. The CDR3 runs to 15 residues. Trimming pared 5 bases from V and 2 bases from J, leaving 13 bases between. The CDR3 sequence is CASSRDDVPGNTIYF. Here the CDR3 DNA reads TGTGCCAGCAGTAGAGACGATGTTCCTGGAAACACCATATATTTT.

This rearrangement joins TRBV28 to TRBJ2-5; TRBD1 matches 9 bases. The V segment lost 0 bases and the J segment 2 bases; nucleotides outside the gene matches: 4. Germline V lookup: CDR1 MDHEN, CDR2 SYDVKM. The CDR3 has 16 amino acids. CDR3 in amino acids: CASSLWGQGEQETQYF. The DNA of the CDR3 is TGTGCCAGCAGTTTATGGGGACAGGGTGAACAAGAGACCCAGTACTTC. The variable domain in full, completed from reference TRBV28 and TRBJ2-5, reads DVKVTQSSRYLVKRTGEKVFLECVQDMDHENMFWYRQDPGLGLRLIYFSYDVKMKEKGDIPEGYSVSREKKERFSLILESASTNQTSMYLCASSLWGQGEQETQYFGPGTRLLVL.

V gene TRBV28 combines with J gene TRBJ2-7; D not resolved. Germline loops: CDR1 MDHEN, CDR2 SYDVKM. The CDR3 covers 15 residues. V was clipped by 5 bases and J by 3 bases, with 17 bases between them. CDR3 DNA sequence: TGTGCCAGCAGTATAAGTATGCTAGTCGGCTACGAGCAGTACTTC. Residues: CASSISMLVGYEQYF.

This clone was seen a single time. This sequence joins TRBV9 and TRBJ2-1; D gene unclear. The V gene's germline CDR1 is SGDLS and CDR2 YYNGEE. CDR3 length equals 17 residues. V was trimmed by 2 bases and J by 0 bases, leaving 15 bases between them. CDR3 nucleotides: TGTGCCAGCAGCGTCGACCCTGGTGAGGACTCCTACAATGAGCAGTTCTTC. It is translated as CASSVDPGEDSYNEQFF.

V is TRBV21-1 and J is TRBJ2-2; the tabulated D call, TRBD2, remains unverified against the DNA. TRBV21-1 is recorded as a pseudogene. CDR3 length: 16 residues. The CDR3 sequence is CASSKSPRGNTGELFF. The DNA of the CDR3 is TGTGCCAGCAGCAAAAGCCCGCGTGGGAACACCGGGGAGCTGTTTTTT.

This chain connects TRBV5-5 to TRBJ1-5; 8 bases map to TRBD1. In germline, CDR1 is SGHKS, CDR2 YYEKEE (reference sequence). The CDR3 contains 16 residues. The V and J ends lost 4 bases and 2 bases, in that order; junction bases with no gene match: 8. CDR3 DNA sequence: TGTGCCAGCAGCGGACTCTCGGACAGGGGCAATCAGCCCCAGCATTTT. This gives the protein CASSGLSDRGNQPQHF.

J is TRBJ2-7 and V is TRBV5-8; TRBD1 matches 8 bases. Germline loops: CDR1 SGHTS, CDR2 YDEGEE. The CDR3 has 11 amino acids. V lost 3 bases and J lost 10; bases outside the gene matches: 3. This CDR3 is CASSSDREQYF. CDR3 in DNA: TGTGCCAGCAGCTCGGACAGGGAACAGTACTTC.

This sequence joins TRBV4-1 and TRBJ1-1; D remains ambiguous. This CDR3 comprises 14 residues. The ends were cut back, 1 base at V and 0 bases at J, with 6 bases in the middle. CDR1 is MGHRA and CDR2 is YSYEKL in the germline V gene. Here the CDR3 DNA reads TGCGCCAGCAGCCAAGTGTTGGTGAACACTGAAGCTTTCTTT. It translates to CASSQVLVNTEAFF.

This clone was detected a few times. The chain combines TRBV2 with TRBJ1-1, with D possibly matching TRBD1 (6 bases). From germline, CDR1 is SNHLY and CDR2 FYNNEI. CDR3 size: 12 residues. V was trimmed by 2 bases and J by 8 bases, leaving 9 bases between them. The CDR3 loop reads CASSERGTEAFF. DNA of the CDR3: TGTGCCAGCAGTGAACGGGGGACAGAAGCTTTCTTT.

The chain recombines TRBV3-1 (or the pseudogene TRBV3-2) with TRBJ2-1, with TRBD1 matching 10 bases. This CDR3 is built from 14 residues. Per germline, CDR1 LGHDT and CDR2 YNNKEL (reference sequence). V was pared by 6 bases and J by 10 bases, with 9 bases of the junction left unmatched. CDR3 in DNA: TGTGCCAGCAGGGCGGGACAGGGGTTGGGGGAGCAGTTCTTC. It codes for CASRAGQGLGEQFF.

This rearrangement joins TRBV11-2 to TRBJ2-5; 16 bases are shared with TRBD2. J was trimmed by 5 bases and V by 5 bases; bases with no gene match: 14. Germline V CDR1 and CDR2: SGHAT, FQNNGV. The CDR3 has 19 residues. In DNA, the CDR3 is TGTGCCAGCAGCCGAAACCCGGGACTAGCGGGAGGGCCCGGGGAGACCCAGTACTTC. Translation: CASSRNPGLAGGPGETQYF.

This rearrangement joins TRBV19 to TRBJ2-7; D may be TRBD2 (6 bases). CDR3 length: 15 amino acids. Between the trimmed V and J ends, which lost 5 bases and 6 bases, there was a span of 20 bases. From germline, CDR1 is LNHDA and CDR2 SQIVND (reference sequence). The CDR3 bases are TGTGCCAGTAGTCCCCGGTTCGGGGGATCTTTCGAGCAGTACTTC. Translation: CASSPRFGGSFEQYF. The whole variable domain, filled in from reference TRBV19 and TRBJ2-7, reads DGGITQSPKYLFRKEGQNVTLSCEQNLNHDAMYWYRQDPGQGLRLIYYSQIVNDFQKGDIAEGYSVSREKKESFPLTVTSAQKNPTAFYLCASSPRFGGSFEQYFGPGTRLTVT.

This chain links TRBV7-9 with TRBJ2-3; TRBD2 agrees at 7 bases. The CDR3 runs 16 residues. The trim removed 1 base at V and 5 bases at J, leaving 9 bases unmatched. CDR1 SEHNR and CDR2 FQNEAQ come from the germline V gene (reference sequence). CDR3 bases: TGTGCCAGCAGCTTAGGCAGCGGGACGGGGAAAGATACGCAGTATTTT. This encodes CASSLGSGTGKDTQYF.

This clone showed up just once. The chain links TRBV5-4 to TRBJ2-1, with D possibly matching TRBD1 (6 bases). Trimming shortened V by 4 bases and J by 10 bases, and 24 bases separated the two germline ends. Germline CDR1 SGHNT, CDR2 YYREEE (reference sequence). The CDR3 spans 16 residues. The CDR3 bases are TGTGCCAGCAGCGGGCTGGGTCGAGGGGGAGCGGTAGAGCAGTTCTTC. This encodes CASSGLGRGGAVEQFF.

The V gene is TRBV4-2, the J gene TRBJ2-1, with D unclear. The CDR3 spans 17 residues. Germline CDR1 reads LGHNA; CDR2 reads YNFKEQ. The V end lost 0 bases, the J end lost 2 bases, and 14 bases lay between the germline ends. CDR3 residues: CASSQDVPPHAYNEQFF. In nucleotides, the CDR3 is TGTGCCAGCAGCCAAGATGTGCCCCCTCACGCCTACAATGAGCAGTTCTTC.

The CDR3 bases are TGTGCCTGGAGCCCGGTGGGGCCCTCCTACAATGAGCAGTTCTTC. Protein product: CAWSPVGPSYNEQFF. The chain is built from TRBV30 and TRBJ2-1; possibly TRBD1 for D (5 bases). Germline CDR1 and CDR2: GTSNPN and SVGIG (reference sequence). Trimming cost V 3 bases and J 0 bases, with 12 bases left between them. CDR3 length equals 15 residues.

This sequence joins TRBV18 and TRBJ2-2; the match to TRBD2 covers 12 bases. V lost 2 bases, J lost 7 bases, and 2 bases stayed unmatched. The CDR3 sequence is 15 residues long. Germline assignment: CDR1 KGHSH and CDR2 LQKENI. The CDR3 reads CASSPTTSGSGELFF. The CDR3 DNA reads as TGTGCCAGCTCACCAACGACTAGCGGGAGCGGGGAGCTGTTTTTT.